This entry lists 21 T cell receptor beta chains sequenced from one sample in a study of cytomegalovirus exposure and HLA in healthy donors. Primers: 60 Vbeta forward and 13 Jbeta reverse. Profiled with immunoSEQ multiplex PCR; TCRdb holds only in-frame clones, not every one. Of approximately 220,000 clones listed, approximately 88% are singletons. Specimen: PBMCs. The receptors were sampled from a boy aged 2-9 years in good health and CMV-seronegative.

The chain employs TRBV27 and TRBJ1-2; D may be TRBD1 (6 bases). Germline V gives CDR1 MNHEY, CDR2 SMNVEV (reference sequence). This CDR3 is built from 13 residues. Trimming shortened V by 2 bases and J by 5 bases, and 9 bases separated the two germline ends. The CDR3 reads CASSLGQLYGYTF. CDR3 in DNA: TGTGCCAGCAGTTTAGGACAGTTATATGGCTACACCTTC.

The chain employs TRBV4-1 and TRBJ1-4; D might be TRBD1 (6 bases). This CDR3 is built from 16 residues. Germline values: CDR1 MGHRA, CDR2 YSYEKL. The V end lost 3 bases, the J end lost 0 bases, and 11 bases lay between the germline ends. This CDR3 reads CASSQGAPTTNEKLFF. In nucleotides, the CDR3 is TGCGCCAGCAGCCAGGGGGCCCCTACAACTAATGAAAAACTGTTTTTT.

This clone turned up a few times. The chain uses TRBV5-6 and TRBJ1-6, with D possibly TRBD1 on 5 matching bases. This CDR3 contains 16 residues. Trimming left V 2 bases short and J 3 bases short, with 12 bases between. The germline V gene encodes CDR1 SGHDT and CDR2 YYEEEE. The CDR3 DNA sequence: TGTGCCAGCAGCTTACTACGCCAGGGCTATAATTCACCCCTCCACTTT. It is translated as CASSLLRQGYNSPLHF.

The V and J genes are TRBV5-1 and TRBJ2-7, with TRBD1 matching over 9 bases. There are 15 residues in the CDR3. The V and J ends lost 4 bases and 3 bases, in that order; junction bases with no gene match: 8. CDR1 is SGHRS, CDR2 YFSETQ, per germline. CDR3 residues: CASSPGQGSHYEQYF. The DNA of the CDR3 is TGCGCCAGCAGCCCTGGACAGGGGTCCCACTACGAGCAGTACTTC.

The J gene is TRBJ1-3, the V gene TRBV5-1; D may be TRBD1 (5 bases). This CDR3 has 15 amino acids. CDR1 is SGHRS and CDR2 is YFSETQ in the germline V gene. V shed 1 base and J shed 0 bases, with 8 bases lying between them. CDR3 sequence reads: CASSLRQSSGNTIYF. In DNA, the CDR3 is TGCGCCAGCAGCTTGCGACAGAGCTCTGGAAACACCATATATTTT.

The chain is built from TRBV7-9 and TRBJ2-5; D is uncertain. This CDR3 has 12 amino acids. Germline V gene data show CDR1 as SEHNR and CDR2 as FQNEAQ (reference sequence). V lost 1 base to trimming and J lost 4 bases, with 4 bases between them. Here the CDR3 DNA reads TGTGCCAGCAGCTTAGATCGAGAGACCCAGTACTTC. It translates to CASSLDRETQYF.

The chain employs TRBV6-1 and TRBJ2-7; D gene ambiguous. In germline, CDR1 is MNHNS, CDR2 SASEGT. Trimming took off 4 bases at V and 2 bases at J, with 12 bases between the two ends. The CDR3 contains 14 residues. The CDR3 DNA reads TGTGCCAGCAGTGTATCGCTGAGTGCCTACGAGCAGTACTTC. Protein: CASSVSLSAYEQYF.

This clone was picked up many times. V usage is TRBV5-6 and J usage is TRBJ2-7; tentative D call: TRBD1 (6 bases). The ends were cut back, 3 bases at V and 3 bases at J, with 25 bases in the middle. The CDR3 totals 18 residues. The germline V gene has CDR1 SGHDT and CDR2 YYEEEE. CDR3 loop: CASSSQGIGQRGLYEQYF. The CDR3 DNA follows: TGTGCCAGCAGCTCCCAGGGAATAGGACAGAGAGGGCTCTACGAGCAGTACTTC. The full variable domain, its missing parts supplied by reference TRBV5-6 and TRBJ2-7, is DAGVTQSPTHLIKTRGQQVTLRCSPKSGHDTVSWYQQALGQGPQFIFQYYEEEERQRGNFPDRFSGHQFPNYSSELNVNALLLGDSALYLCASSSQGIGQRGLYEQYFGPGTRLTVT.

This clone was detected once. The chain recombines TRBV30 with TRBJ1-4, with D maybe TRBD1 (5 bases). V gave up 2 bases and J gave up 0 bases, with 10 bases separating them. The germline CDR1 and CDR2 sequences are GTSNPN and SVGIG (reference sequence). The length of the CDR3 is 15 residues. CDR3 in amino acids: CAWSPGGATNEKLFF. In DNA form, the CDR3 reads TGTGCCTGGAGTCCGGGGGGGGCAACTAATGAAAAACTGTTTTTT.

This clone was found a few times. The chain couples TRBV5-5 to TRBJ1-3; 7 nucleotides match TRBD1. The germline CDR1 and CDR2 sequences are SGHKS and YYEKEE (reference sequence). Unmatched junction bases numbered 6, after V lost 2 bases and J lost 4 bases. The CDR3 spans 15 residues. CDR3 in amino acids: CASSLPQGPGNTIYF. Here the CDR3 DNA reads TGTGCCAGCAGCTTACCACAGGGGCCGGGAAACACCATATATTTT.

The chain carries TRBV6-1 and TRBJ1-5, with D maybe TRBD1 (5 bases). The CDR3 is 14 residues long. The germline V and J ends were trimmed by 2 bases and 3 bases, with 8 bases remaining between them. The germline V gene has CDR1 MNHNS and CDR2 SASEGT. CDR3 residues: CASSEWGLNQPQHF. In nucleotides, the CDR3 is TGTGCCAGCAGTGAATGGGGACTCAATCAGCCCCAGCATTTT.

The chain uses TRBV2 and TRBJ1-1; D not certain. The CDR3 covers 13 residues. The V and J ends lost 8 bases and 4 bases respectively, with 14 bases between them. Germline V CDR1 and CDR2: SNHLY, FYNNEI. CDR3 residues: CASGRDPSTEAFF. Here the CDR3 DNA reads TGTGCCAGCGGAAGAGACCCTAGCACTGAAGCTTTCTTT.

The chain combines TRBV5-1 with TRBJ2-7; no clear D. Germline CDR1 SGHRS, CDR2 YFSETQ. V dropped 4 bases and J dropped 0 bases, with 11 bases sitting between them. The CDR3 has 14 amino acids. For the CDR3, the DNA is TGCGCCAGCAGCCCTAGTACGAGCTCCTACGAGCAGTACTTC. Its translation: CASSPSTSSYEQYF.

The chain links TRBV27 to TRBJ1-5; 9 nucleotides agree with TRBD1. Germline-derived CDR1 and CDR2 are MNHEY and SMNVEV (reference sequence). This CDR3 is 16 amino acids long. V lost 6 bases, J lost 2 bases, and 8 bases stayed unmatched. The DNA for the CDR3 is TGTGCCAGCAGACAAGACAGGGGGGCTGGCAATCAGCCCCAGCATTTT. It specifies CASRQDRGAGNQPQHF.

The chain employs TRBV11-2 and TRBJ2-2; 10 nucleotides line up with TRBD2. After removal of 2 bases from V and 3 bases from J, the junction contained 3 bases not matched to a gene. This CDR3 has 16 residues. CDR1 is SGHAT and CDR2 is FQNNGV in the germline V gene. The DNA of the CDR3 is TGTGCCAGCAGCTTAAGCGGGAGGGCCCACACCGGGGAGCTGTTTTTT. Translation gives CASSLSGRAHTGELFF.

The rearrangement links TRBV2 to TRBJ2-5, with 7 bases lining up with TRBD2. Germline V gene lookup returns CDR1 SNHLY and CDR2 FYNNEI. V was pared by 10 bases and J by 2 bases, with 4 bases of the junction left unmatched. The length of the CDR3 is 12 residues. CDR3 sequence (DNA): TGTGCCAACCAGCGGGGACAAGAGACCCAGTACTTC. Residues: CANQRGQETQYF.

The CDR3 loop reads CASSSGHWDRGYGSEAFF. In DNA, the CDR3 is TGTGCCAGCAGCTCCGGGCATTGGGACAGGGGGTATGGTTCTGAAGCTTTCTTT. The chain has TRBV7-3 and TRBJ1-1; 11 bases line up with TRBD1. Germline V gene data show CDR1 as SGHTA and CDR2 as FQGTGA. The CDR3 length is 18 residues. After removal of 4 bases from V and 6 bases from J, the junction contained 16 bases not matched to a gene. The full variable domain, in which reference TRBV7-3 and TRBJ1-1 provide the parts outside the CDR3, is GAGVSQTPSNKVTEKGKYVELRCDPISGHTALYWYRQSLGQGPEFLIYFQGTGAADDSGLPNDRFFAVRPEGSVSTLKIQRTERGDSAVYLCASSSGHWDRGYGSEAFFGQGTRLTVV.

This rearrangement joins TRBV6-5 to TRBJ1-1, with unresolved D. V lost 2 bases and J 10 bases, leaving 14 bases between the germline ends. This CDR3 region has 13 residues. Per germline, CDR1 MNHEY and CDR2 SVGAGI. CDR3 amino acids: CASSYRTHLGAFF. CDR3 coding DNA: TGTGCCAGCAGTTACCGGACTCATCTTGGAGCTTTCTTT.

As for this clone: A junction boundary mismatches the germline segment, possibly from a read error. V gene TRBV11-3 combines with J gene TRBJ2-5, with D tentatively TRBD1 (6 bases). The CDR3 spans 17 residues. Germline CDR1 is SGHNT and CDR2 is YENEEA. CDR3 nucleotides: TGTGCCAGCAGCCTTTCCGGAACAGGGTGGACGCAAGAGATCCAGTACTTC. As protein: CASSLSGTGWTQEIQYF.

V gene TRBV6-1 combines with J gene TRBJ1-1, with D perhaps matching TRBD1 (6 bases). With 7 bases removed from V and 3 bases from J, the gap between germline ends came to 18 bases. In germline, CDR1 is MNHNS, CDR2 SASEGT. The CDR3 has 15 amino acids. The CDR3 DNA sequence: TGTGCCAGCACGTACTGGGACATAATGGACACTGAAGCTTTCTTT. Amino acids: CASTYWDIMDTEAFF.

The chain uses TRBV5-1 and TRBJ2-2; 14 bases are shared with TRBD2. The V gene end was trimmed by 4 bases and the J gene end by 8 bases; junction bases not matched to a gene: 4. CDR3 length: 15 residues. The germline V gene has CDR1 SGHRS and CDR2 YFSETQ. CDR3 protein: CASSPTSGGAGELFF. The CDR3 DNA sequence: TGCGCCAGCAGCCCGACTAGCGGGGGGGCAGGGGAGCTGTTTTTT.